Listed here is a single T cell receptor (beta chain). Its antigen is unidentified. Memory CD4+ T cells were sorted as CD4+CD45RO+CD25- cells. Constant-region reverse primers amplified full-length variable regions, followed by semi-nested Nested Universal Primer A PCR. Using its own MiXCR run on the 5' RACE reads, TCRdb lists one record per CDR3 protein. The repertoire holds some 10,000 distinct CDR3 sequences, with roughly 60% as singletons. Study-level points and caveats: Tumor memory CD4+ T cell TCR gene usage was found to cluster with blood and lymph node memory CD4+ cells and with lymph node naive CD4+ cells. The larger cohort examined one V-J beta rearrangement, not whole repertoires.

CDR3 size: 15 residues. CDR1 is SGHTA and CDR2 is FQGTGA in the germline V gene. V was trimmed by 2 bases and J by 8 bases, leaving 18 bases between them. J is TRBJ1-1 and V is TRBV7-3; D possibly corresponds to TRBD1 (6 bases). Input material: tumor-infiltrating memory CD4+ T cells sorted from the breast tumor. Subset specified: memory CD4+ T cells, CD4+CD45RO+CD25-. This receptor was taken from a female donor with breast cancer. Here the CDR3 DNA reads TGTGCCAGCAGCTTAGGGTCTATGGGGGGCGAAGAAGCTTTCTTT. It specifies CASSLGSMGGEEAFF.